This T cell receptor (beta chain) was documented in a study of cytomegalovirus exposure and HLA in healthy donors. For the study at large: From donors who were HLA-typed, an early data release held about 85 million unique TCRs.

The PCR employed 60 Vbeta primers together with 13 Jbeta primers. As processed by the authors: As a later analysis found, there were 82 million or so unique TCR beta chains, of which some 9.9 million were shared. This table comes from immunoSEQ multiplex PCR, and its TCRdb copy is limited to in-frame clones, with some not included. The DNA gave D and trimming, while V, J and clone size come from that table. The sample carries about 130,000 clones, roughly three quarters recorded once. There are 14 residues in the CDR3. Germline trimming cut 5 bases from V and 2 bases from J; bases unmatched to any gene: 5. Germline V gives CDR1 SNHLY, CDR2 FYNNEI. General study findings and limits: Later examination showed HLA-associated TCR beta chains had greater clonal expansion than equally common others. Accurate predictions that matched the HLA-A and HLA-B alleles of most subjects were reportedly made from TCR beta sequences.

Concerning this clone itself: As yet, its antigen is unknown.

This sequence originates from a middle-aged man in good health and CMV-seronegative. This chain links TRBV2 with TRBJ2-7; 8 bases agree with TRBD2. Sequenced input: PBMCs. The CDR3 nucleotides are TGTGCCAGCAGTTCCAGCGGGGGCACCTACGAGCAGTACTTC. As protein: CASSSSGGTYEQYF.